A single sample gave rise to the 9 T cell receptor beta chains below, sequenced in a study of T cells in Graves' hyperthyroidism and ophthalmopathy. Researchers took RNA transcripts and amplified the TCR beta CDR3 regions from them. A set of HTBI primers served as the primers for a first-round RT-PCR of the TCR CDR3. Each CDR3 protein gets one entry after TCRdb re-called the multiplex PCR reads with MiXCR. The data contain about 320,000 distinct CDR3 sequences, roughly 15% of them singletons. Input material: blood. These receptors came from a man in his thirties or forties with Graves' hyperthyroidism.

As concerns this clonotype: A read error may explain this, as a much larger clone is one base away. CDR3 sequence reads: CSVSGDSNNADTQYF. The CDR3 DNA is TGCAGTGTTAGTGGGGACTCGAATAATGCAGATACGCAGTATTTT. The chain is built from TRBV20-1 and TRBJ2-3; a weak D match, TRBD2 (6 bases). Trimming removed 7 bases at V and 4 bases at J, with 21 bases between. Germline CDR1 is DFQATT and CDR2 is SNEGSKA (reference sequence). CDR3 size: 15 residues.

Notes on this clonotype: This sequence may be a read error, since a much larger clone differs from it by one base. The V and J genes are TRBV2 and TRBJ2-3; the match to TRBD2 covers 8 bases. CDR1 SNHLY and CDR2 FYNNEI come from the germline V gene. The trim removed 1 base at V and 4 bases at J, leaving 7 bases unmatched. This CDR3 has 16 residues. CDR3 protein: CASSEVRAGGADTQYF. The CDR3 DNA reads TGTGCCAGCAGTGAAGTTAGGGCGGGAGGCGCAGATACGCAGTATTTT.

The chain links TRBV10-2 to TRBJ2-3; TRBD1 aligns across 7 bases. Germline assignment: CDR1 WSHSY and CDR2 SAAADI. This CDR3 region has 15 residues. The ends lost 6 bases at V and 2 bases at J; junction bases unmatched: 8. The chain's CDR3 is CASRLTGSVTDTQYF. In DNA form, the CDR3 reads TGCGCCAGCAGGCTGACAGGGTCCGTCACAGATACGCAGTATTTT.

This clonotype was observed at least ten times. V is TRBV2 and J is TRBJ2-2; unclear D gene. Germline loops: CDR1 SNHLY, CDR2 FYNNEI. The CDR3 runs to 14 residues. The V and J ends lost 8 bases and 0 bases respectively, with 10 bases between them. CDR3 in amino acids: CASVGFANTGELFF. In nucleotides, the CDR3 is TGTGCCAGCGTGGGGTTCGCGAACACCGGGGAGCTGTTTTTT.

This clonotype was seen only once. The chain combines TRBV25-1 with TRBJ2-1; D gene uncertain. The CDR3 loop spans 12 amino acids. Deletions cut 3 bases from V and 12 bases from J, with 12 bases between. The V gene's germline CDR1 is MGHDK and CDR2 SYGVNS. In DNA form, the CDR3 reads TGTGCCAGCAGTGATCCCTGGTTCGGGCAGTTCTTC. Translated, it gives CASSDPWFGQFF.

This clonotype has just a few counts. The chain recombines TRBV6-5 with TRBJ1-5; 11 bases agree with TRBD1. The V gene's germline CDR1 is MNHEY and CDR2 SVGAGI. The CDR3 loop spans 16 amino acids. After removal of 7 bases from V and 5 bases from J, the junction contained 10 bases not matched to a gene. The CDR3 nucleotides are TGTGCCAGCAATTGCGGGACAGGGGGATATTATCAGCCCCAGCATTTT. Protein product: CASNCGTGGYYQPQHF.

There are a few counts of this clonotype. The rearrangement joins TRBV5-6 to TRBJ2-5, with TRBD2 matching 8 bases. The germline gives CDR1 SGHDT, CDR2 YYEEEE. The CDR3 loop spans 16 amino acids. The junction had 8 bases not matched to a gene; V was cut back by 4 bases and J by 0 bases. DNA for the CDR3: TGTGCCAGCAGCGATATAAGCGGGGGCAACCAAGAGACCCAGTACTTC. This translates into CASSDISGGNQETQYF. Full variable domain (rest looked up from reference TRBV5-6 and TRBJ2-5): DAGVTQSPTHLIKTRGQQVTLRCSPKSGHDTVSWYQQALGQGPQFIFQYYEEEERQRGNFPDRFSGHQFPNYSSELNVNALLLGDSALYLCASSDISGGNQETQYFGPGTRLLVL.

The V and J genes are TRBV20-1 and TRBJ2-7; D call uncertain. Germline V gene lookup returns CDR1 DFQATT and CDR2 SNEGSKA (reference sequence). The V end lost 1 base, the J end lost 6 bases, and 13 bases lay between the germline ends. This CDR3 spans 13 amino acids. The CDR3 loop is CSARGAQSTEQYF. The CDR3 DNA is TGCAGTGCTAGAGGCGCCCAATCTACCGAGCAGTACTTC.

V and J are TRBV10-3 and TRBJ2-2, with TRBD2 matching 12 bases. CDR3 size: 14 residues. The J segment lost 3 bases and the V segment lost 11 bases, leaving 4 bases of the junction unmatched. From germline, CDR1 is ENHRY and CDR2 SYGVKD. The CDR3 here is CASRTSGDTGELFF. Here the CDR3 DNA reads TGTGCCTCGAGGACTAGCGGGGACACCGGGGAGCTGTTTTTT.